These T cell receptor beta chains were read from a single sample in a study of molecular identifiers for immune sequencing clone quantification. TCRdb redid the calling of the PCR reads with MiXCR, one entry per CDR3 protein. This table holds about 640,000 distinct CDR3 sequences, 15% to 20% found once. The sample taken for sequencing was naive CD8+ T cells from blood, with Jurkat cell RNA spiked in. The origin of the receptors is a human donor in good health. Some libraries in this study had Jurkat cell RNA spiked in. The CDR3 runs from the conserved cysteine through the conserved F or W. A D gene is named only where the DNA matches it firmly. Size tells how often a clone was seen (once, few, many) or the class of an expanded clone, and some rows leave it out.

D gene,V gene,J gene,clone size,CDR3 DNA,CDR3 protein
.,TRBV5-6,TRBJ2-4,.,TGTGCCAGCAGGGAGGGGCCCATAGCCAAAAACATTCAGTACTTC,CASREGPIAKNIQYF
.,TRBV4-1,TRBJ1-1,many,TGCGCCAGCAGCCAAGCTTCTCCAGGGAACACTGAAGCTTTCTTT,CASSQASPGNTEAFF
.,TRBV29-1,TRBJ2-6,many,TGCAGCGTTGAGTTGGAGGAATCTGGGGCCAACGTCCTGACTTTC,CSVELEESGANVLTF
.,TRBV14,TRBJ2-7,.,TGTGCCAGCAGCCGATCCATCGACCCTACCTACGAGCAGTACTTC,CASSRSIDPTYEQYF
.,TRBV7-9,TRBJ2-3,many,TGTGCCAGCAGCACCGGGAACGCAGATACGCAGTATTTT,CASSTGNADTQYF
TRBD2,TRBV30,TRBJ2-1,few,TGTGCCTGGAGTTCATTTAGAGTAGCGGGAGTCTCTTACAATGAGCAGTTCTTC,CAWSSFRVAGVSYNEQFF
.,TRBV28,TRBJ2-7,many,TGTGCCAGCAGTTTATTGAAGGGACTCGGCGAGCAGTACTTC,CASSLLKGLGEQYF
.,TRBV27,TRBJ2-7,.,TGTGCCAGCAGTCTCACAGGAGCGGGCTATCCCTACGAGCAGTACTTC,CASSLTGAGYPYEQYF
TRBD2,TRBV20-1,TRBJ2-1,.,TGCGGTGCTAGACCACTAGCGGAGACCCCCAGGTCCTACAATGAGCAGTTCTTC,CGARPLAETPRSYNEQFF
.,TRBV7-2,TRBJ1-6,many,TGTGCCAGCAGCTCCGTGCGGTATTCACCCCTCCACTTT,CASSSVRYSPLHF
.,TRBV14,TRBJ1-2,many,TGTGCCAGCAGCCAAGACCACTGGACCGTTGATGGCTACACCTTC,CASSQDHWTVDGYTF
.,TRBV6-2/TRBV6-3,TRBJ2-7,many,TGTGCCAGCAGTTACTTCCGGGCCTACGAGCAGTACTTC,CASSYFRAYEQYF
TRBD2,TRBV7-9,TRBJ2-1,.,TGTGCCAGCAGCTTAGCGGGAGGGGTTAAAGAGCAGTTCTTC,CASSLAGGVKEQFF
.,TRBV12-3/TRBV12-4,TRBJ1-6,many,TGTGCCAGCAGTTTGGGGGTGACTTCACCCCTCCACTTT,CASSLGVTSPLHF
.,TRBV19,TRBJ1-1,many,TGTGCCAGTAGTCCGGCGGACAGTGCCGACACTGAAGCTTTCTTT,CASSPADSADTEAFF
.,TRBV27,TRBJ2-7,few,TGTGCCAGCAGTTTCGCCGGGCCCCCCTACGAGCAGTACTTC,CASSFAGPPYEQYF
.,TRBV9,TRBJ2-5,many,TGTGCCAGCAGCGCCCACCGGGACTCCCATCCCCAAGAGACCCAGTACTTC,CASSAHRDSHPQETQYF
.,TRBV5-6,TRBJ1-1,.,TGTGCCAGCAGCTTGGATAGGGGGGGGGGAATTTTCACTGAAGCTTTCTTT,CASSLDRGGGIFTEAFF
.,TRBV7-7,TRBJ2-2,.,TGTGCCAGCGCGGACCAGCGGGCCGCCGGGGAGCTGTTTTTT,CASADQRAAGELFF
.,TRBV30,TRBJ2-1,.,TGTGCCTGGAGTGCGGGAAATGAGCAGTTCTTC,CAWSAGNEQFF
TRBD1,TRBV20-1,TRBJ1-1,.,TGCAGTGCTAGAGACCCCGACAGGGCAGATGAAGCTTTCTTT,CSARDPDRADEAFF
TRBD2,TRBV6-2/TRBV6-3,TRBJ2-3,.,TGTGCCAGCACTGGGACTAGAGTCGGAGATACGCAGTATTTT,CASTGTRVGDTQYF
.,TRBV6-1,TRBJ2-1,many,TGTGCCAGCAGTGATACAGGACTCACCCATGAGCAGTTCTTC,CASSDTGLTHEQFF
.,TRBV12-3/TRBV12-4,TRBJ2-7,many,TGTGCCAGCAGCTTGCTCGGCTACGAGCAGTACTTC,CASSLLGYEQYF
TRBD1,TRBV7-6,TRBJ1-1,many,TGTGCCAGCAGCTTAGACATCATCACCGACAGGGCATTCACTGAAGCTTTCTTT,CASSLDIITDRAFTEAFF
.,TRBV4-1,TRBJ2-5,once,TGCGCCAGCAGCCAAGGGGGTTGGGGGGAACTACAAGAGACCCAGTACTTC,CASSQGGWGELQETQYF
TRBD1,TRBV19,TRBJ1-1,many,TGTGCCAGCAGCTTAGGGACAGGGGGCACTGAAGCTTTCTTT,CASSLGTGGTEAFF
.,TRBV11-2,TRBJ2-5,few,TGTGCCAGCAGCTTAGTTTCCAGTGAGACCCAGTACTTC,CASSLVSSETQYF
TRBD2,TRBV20-1,TRBJ2-5,.,TGCAGTGCTGGGGGGGGACTAGCGGTCCAAGAGACCCAGTACTTC,CSAGGGLAVQETQYF
.,TRBV4-1,TRBJ2-1,few,TGCGCCAGCAGCCAAGGTAGGGCTGAGCAGTTCTTC,CASSQGRAEQFF
.,TRBV28,TRBJ1-1,many,TGTGCCAGCAGTCCCCCCGGGGCCGGGTTTGAAGCTTTCTTT,CASSPPGAGFEAFF